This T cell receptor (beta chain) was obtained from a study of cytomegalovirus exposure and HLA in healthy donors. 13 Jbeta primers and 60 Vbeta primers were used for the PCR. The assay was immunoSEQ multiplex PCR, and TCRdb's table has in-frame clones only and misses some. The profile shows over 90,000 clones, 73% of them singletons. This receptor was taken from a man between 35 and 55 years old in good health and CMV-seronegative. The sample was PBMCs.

The CDR3 region has the DNA TGTGCCAGCAGCTTTCCGGGACAGGGATACAATGAGCAGTTCTTC. It translates to CASSFPGQGYNEQFF. This rearrangement joins TRBV7-6 to TRBJ2-1; 9 nucleotides agree with TRBD1. The V gene end was trimmed by 3 bases and the J gene end by 4 bases; junction bases not matched to a gene: 4. Germline assignment: CDR1 SGHVS and CDR2 FNYEAQ. CDR3 length equals 15 residues.